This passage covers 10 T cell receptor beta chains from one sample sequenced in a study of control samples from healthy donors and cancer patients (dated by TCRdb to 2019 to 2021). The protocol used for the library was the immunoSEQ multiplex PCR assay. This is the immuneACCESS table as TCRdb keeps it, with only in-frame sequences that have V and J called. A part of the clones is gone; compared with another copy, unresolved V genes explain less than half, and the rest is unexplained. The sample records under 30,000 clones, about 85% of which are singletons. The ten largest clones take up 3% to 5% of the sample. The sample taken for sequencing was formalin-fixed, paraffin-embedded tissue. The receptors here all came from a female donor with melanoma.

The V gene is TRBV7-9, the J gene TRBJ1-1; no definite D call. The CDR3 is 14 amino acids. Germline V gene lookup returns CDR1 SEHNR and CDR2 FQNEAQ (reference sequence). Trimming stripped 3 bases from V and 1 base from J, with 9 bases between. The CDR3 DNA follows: TGTGCCAGCAGCTTTGAAACAGCGAACACTGAAGCTTTCTTT. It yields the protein CASSFETANTEAFF.

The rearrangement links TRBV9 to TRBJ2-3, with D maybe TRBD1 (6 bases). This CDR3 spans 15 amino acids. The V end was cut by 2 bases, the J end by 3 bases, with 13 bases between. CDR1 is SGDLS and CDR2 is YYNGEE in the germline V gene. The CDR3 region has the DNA TGTGCCAGCAGCGTGGACAGTATGCATACAGATACGCAGTATTTT. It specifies CASSVDSMHTDTQYF.

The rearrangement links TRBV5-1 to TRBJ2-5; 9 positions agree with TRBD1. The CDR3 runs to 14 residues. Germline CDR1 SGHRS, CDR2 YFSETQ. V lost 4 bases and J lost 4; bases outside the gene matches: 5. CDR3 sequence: CASSQGQGGETQYF. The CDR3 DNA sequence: TGCGCCAGCAGCCAGGGACAGGGTGGAGAGACCCAGTACTTC.

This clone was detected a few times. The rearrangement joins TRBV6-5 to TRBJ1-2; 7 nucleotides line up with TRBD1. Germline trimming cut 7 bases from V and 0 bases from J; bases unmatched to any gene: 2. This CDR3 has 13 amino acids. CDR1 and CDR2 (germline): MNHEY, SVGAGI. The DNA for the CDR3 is TGTGCCAGCATGGACAGGTCTAACTATGGCTACACCTTC. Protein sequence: CASMDRSNYGYTF.

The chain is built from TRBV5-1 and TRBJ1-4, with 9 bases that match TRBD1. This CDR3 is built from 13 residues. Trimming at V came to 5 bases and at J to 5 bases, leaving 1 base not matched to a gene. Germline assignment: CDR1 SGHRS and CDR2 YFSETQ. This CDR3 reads CASRGTGNEKLFF. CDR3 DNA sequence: TGCGCCAGCAGAGGGACAGGGAATGAAAAACTGTTTTTT.

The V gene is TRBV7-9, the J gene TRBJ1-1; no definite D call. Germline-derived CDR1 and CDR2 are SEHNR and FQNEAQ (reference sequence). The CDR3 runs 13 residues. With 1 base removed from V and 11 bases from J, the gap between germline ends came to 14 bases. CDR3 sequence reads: CASSLGPASLAFF. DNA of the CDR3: TGTGCCAGCAGCTTAGGCCCTGCTTCACTGGCTTTCTTT.

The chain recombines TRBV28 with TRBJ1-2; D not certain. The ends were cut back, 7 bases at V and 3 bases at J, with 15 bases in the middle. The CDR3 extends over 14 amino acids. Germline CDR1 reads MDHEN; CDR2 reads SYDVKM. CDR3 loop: CASNRFGVDYGYTF. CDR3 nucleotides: TGTGCCAGCAACCGATTCGGGGTAGACTATGGCTACACCTTC.

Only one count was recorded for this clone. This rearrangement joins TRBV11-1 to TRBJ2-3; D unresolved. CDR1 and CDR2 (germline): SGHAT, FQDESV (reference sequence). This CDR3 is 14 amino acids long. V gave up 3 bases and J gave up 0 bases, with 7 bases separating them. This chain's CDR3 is CASSLAVSTDTQYF. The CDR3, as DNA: TGTGCCAGCAGCTTGGCGGTTAGCACAGATACGCAGTATTTT.

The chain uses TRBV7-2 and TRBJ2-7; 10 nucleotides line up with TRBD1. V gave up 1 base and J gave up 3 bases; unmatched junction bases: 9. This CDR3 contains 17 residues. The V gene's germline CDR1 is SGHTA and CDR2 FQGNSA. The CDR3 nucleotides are TGTGCCAGCAGCTTAGGTAGTAGGGGACAGGGGCACTACGAGCAGTACTTC. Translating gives CASSLGSRGQGHYEQYF.

CDR3 sequence reads: CASSARSVAYF. CDR3 DNA: TGTGCCAGCAGTGCTCGCTCCGTAGCGTACTTC. This chain links TRBV2 with TRBJ2-7; D is ambiguous. CDR1 is SNHLY and CDR2 is FYNNEI in the germline V gene. The CDR3 has 11 residues. Trimming took off 4 bases at V and 12 bases at J, with 13 bases between the two ends. Variable domain in full (rest from reference TRBV2 and TRBJ2-7): EPEVTQTPSHQVTQMGQEVILRCVPISNHLYFYWYRQILGQKVEFLVSFYNNEISEKSEIFDDQFSVERPDGSNFTLKIRSTKLEDSAMYFCASSARSVAYFGPGTRLTVT.